These 8 T cell receptor beta chains were all obtained from the same sample, sequenced in a study of glioma-infiltrating T cells after dendritic cell vaccination. Repertoires were generated with immunoSEQ multiplex PCR, while TCRdb's copy carries only in-frame clones and drops some. Counted here are around 96,000 clones, 79% occurring once; the ten biggest clones make up less than 7%. The specimen was blood, collected before dendritic cell vaccination. Every receptor here comes from a human donor with glioblastoma.

The genes are TRBV5-1 and TRBJ2-7; 7 bases are a match to TRBD1. J lost 2 bases, V lost 0 bases, and 11 bases had no gene match. This CDR3 is 17 amino acids long. The germline gives CDR1 SGHRS, CDR2 YFSETQ. The CDR3 region is CASSLVVSWDRAYEQYF. The DNA of the CDR3 is TGCGCCAGCAGCTTGGTAGTTTCCTGGGACAGAGCCTACGAGCAGTACTTC.

This CDR3 is CASRRDRGRVGELFF. CDR3 DNA: TGTGCCAGCAGGAGGGACAGGGGGCGGGTCGGGGAGCTGTTTTTT. The rearrangement uses TRBV6-5 and TRBJ2-2, with 12 bases identical to TRBD1. The V and J ends lost 6 bases and 7 bases, in that order; junction bases with no gene match: 6. The germline V gene has CDR1 MNHEY and CDR2 SVGAGI. The CDR3 totals 15 residues.

This chain uses TRBV27 with TRBJ2-7, with D possibly being TRBD2 (6 bases). Germline V gene data show CDR1 as MNHEY and CDR2 as SMNVEV (reference sequence). The CDR3 has 14 residues. V lost 8 bases to trimming and J lost 2 bases, with 16 bases between them. CDR3 sequence: CASVQGGFPYEQYF. The CDR3 DNA reads as TGTGCCAGCGTCCAGGGAGGTTTTCCCTACGAGCAGTACTTC.

The chain recombines TRBV7-3 with TRBJ2-1; 9 nucleotides agree with TRBD2. CDR3 length: 20 amino acids. Germline CDR1 and CDR2: SGHTA and FQGTGA. V shed 4 bases and J 5 bases; nucleotides not matched to a gene: 21. CDR3 in amino acids: CASSSPAGGTPPSGHNEQFF. CDR3 nucleotide sequence: TGTGCCAGCAGCTCACCCGCGGGGGGGACCCCCCCGTCGGGGCACAATGAGCAGTTCTTC.

This sequence joins TRBV7-2 and TRBJ1-2, with D perhaps TRBD1 (6 bases). The CDR3 runs to 15 residues. The germline gives CDR1 SGHTA, CDR2 FQGNSA. The V and J ends lost 1 base and 5 bases respectively, with 14 bases between them. In DNA form, the CDR3 reads TGTGCCAGCAGCTTAGGCCCAGGGCAGGGGTATGGCTACACCTTC. As protein: CASSLGPGQGYGYTF.

The chain has TRBV30 and TRBJ1-4, with unresolved D. The germline V and J ends were trimmed by 2 bases and 6 bases, with 13 bases remaining between them. The CDR3 has 14 amino acids. CDR1 GTSNPN and CDR2 SVGIG come from the germline V gene (reference sequence). The CDR3 loop reads CAWSYVQFDEKLFF. The CDR3 nucleotides read TGTGCCTGGAGTTACGTGCAGTTCGATGAAAAACTGTTTTTT.

This chain joins TRBV10-3 and TRBJ1-1, with 7 bases identical to TRBD1. The J segment lost 5 bases and the V segment lost 7 bases, leaving 7 bases of the junction unmatched. The CDR3 totals 13 residues. CDR1 is ENHRY and CDR2 is SYGVKD in the germline V gene. Written as DNA, the CDR3 is TGTGCCATCACCTCGCAGGGGGAAACTGAAGCTTTCTTT. Translated: CAITSQGETEAFF.

This chain joins TRBV18 and TRBJ1-2; 7 nucleotides align to TRBD1. Trimming cost V 6 bases and J 5 bases; bases outside gene matches: 12. The CDR3 length is 15 residues. Germline V lookup: CDR1 KGHSH, CDR2 LQKENI. Here the CDR3 DNA reads TGTGCCAGCTCCTCAAGCGACAGGGATTCATATGGCTACACCTTC. It specifies CASSSSDRDSYGYTF. The full variable domain, in which reference TRBV18 and TRBJ1-2 provide the parts outside the CDR3, is NAGVMQNPRHLVRRRGQEARLRCSPMKGHSHVYWYRQLPEEGLKFMVYLQKENIIDESGMPKERFSAEFPKEGPSILRIQQVVRGDSAAYFCASSSSDRDSYGYTFGSGTRLTVV.